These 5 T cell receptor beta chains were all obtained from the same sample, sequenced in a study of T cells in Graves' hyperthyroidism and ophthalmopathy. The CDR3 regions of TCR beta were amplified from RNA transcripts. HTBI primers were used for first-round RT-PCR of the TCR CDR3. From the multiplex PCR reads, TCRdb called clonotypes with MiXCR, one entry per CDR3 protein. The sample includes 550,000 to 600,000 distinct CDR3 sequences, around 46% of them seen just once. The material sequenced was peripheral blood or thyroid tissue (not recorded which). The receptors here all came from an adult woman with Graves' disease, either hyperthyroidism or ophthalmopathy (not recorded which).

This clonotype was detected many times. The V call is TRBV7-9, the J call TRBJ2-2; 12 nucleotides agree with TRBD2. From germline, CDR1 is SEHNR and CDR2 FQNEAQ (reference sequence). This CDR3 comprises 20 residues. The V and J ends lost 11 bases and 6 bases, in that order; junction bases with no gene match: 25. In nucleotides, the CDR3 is TGTGCCGTCCAACAAATCAAGACTAGCGGGAGACGTTACTTCTCCGGGGAGCTGTTTTTT. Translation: CAVQQIKTSGRRYFSGELFF.

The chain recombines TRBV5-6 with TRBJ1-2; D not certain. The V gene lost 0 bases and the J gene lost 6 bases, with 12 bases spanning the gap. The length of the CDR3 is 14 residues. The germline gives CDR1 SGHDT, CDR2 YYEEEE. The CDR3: CASSLASFGHGYTF. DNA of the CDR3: TGTGCCAGCAGCTTGGCATCATTCGGGCATGGCTACACCTTC.

The chain's CDR3 is CASVDTYGYTF. In DNA form, the CDR3 reads TGCGCCAGCGTCGACACCTATGGCTACACCTTC. The chain uses TRBV5-1 and TRBJ1-2; D is undetermined. Trimming removed 7 bases at V and 4 bases at J, with 8 bases between. From germline, CDR1 is SGHRS and CDR2 YFSETQ. The CDR3 is 11 amino acids. The complete variable domain, with remaining parts taken from reference TRBV5-1 and TRBJ1-2, reads KAGVTQTPRYLIKTRGQQVTLSCSPISGHRSVSWYQQTPGQGLQFLFEYFSETQRNKGNFPGRFSGRQFSNSRSEMNVSTLELGDSALYLCASVDTYGYTFGSGTRLTVV.

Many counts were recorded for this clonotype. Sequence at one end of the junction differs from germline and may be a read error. The CDR3 region is CANSQAPGTGEGGYTF. DNA of the CDR3: TGTGCCAACAGCCAAGCTCCTGGGACAGGGGAAGGTGGCTACACCTTC. This chain uses TRBV4-2 with TRBJ1-2, with TRBD1 matching 10 bases. Germline V gene lookup returns CDR1 LGHNA and CDR2 YNFKEQ. The CDR3 covers 16 residues.

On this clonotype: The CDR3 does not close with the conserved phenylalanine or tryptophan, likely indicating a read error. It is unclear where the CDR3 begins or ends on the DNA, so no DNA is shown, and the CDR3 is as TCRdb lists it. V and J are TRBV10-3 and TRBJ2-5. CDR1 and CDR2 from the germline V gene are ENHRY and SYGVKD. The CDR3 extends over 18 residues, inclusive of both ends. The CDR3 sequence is CAISESASRANYGYTFGS.